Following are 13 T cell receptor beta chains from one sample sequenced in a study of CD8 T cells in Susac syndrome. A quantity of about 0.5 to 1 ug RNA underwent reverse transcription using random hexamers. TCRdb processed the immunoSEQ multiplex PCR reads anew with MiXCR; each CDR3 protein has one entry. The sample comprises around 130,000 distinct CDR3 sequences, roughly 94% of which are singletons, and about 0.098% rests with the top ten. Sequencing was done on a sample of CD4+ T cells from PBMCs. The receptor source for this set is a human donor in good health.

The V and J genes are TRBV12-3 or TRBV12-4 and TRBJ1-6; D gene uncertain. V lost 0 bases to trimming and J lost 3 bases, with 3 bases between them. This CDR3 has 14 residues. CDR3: CASSLAGYNSPLHF. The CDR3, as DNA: TGTGCCAGCAGTTTAGCAGGCTATAATTCACCCCTCCACTTT.

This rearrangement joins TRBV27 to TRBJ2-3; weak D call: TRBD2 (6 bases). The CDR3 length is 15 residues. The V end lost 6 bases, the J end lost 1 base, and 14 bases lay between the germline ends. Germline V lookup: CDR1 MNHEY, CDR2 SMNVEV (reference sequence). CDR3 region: CASSSLAEGTDTQYF. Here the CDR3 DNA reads TGTGCCAGCAGCTCGTTAGCGGAGGGCACAGATACGCAGTATTTT.

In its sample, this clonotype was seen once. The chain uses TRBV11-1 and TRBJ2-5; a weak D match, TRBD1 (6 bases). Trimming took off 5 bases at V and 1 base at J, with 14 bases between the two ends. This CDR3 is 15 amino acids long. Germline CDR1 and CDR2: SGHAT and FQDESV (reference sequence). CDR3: CASSPRTALQETQYF. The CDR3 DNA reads TGTGCCAGCAGCCCTCGGACAGCCCTCCAAGAGACCCAGTACTTC.

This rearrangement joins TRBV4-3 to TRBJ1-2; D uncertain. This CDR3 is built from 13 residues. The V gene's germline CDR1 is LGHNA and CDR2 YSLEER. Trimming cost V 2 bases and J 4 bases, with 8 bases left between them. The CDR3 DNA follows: TGCGCCAGCAGCCAAAGCCAGACCTATGGCTACACCTTC. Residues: CASSQSQTYGYTF.

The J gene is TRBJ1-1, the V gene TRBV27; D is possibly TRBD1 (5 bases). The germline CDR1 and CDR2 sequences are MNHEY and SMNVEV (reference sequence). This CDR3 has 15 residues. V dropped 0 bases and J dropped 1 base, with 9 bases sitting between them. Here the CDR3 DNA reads TGTGCCAGCAGTTTATCTCCCCAGGGGAACACTGAAGCTTTCTTT. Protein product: CASSLSPQGNTEAFF.

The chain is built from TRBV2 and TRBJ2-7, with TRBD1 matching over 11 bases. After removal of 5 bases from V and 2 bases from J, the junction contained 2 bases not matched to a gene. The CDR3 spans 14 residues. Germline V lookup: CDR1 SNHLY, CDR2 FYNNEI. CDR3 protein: CASSWDRGAYEQYF. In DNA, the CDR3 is TGTGCCAGCAGTTGGGACAGGGGGGCCTACGAGCAGTACTTC.

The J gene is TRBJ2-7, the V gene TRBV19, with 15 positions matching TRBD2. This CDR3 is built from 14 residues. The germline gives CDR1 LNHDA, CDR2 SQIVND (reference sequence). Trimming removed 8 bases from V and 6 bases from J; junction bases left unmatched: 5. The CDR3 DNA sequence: TGTGCCAGTGGACAGGGACTAGCGGGAGGCGAGCAGTACTTC. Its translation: CASGQGLAGGEQYF. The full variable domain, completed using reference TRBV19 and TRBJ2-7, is DGGITQSPKYLFRKEGQNVTLSCEQNLNHDAMYWYRQDPGQGLRLIYYSQIVNDFQKGDIAEGYSVSREKKESFPLTVTSAQKNPTAFYLCASGQGLAGGEQYFGPGTRLTVT.

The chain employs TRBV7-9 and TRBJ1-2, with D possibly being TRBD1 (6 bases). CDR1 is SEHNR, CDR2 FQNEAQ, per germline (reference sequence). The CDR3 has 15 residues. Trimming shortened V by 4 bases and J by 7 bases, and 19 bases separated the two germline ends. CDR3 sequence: CASSSEQGLGAGYTF. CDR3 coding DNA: TGTGCCAGCAGCTCTGAACAGGGACTGGGGGCTGGCTACACCTTC.

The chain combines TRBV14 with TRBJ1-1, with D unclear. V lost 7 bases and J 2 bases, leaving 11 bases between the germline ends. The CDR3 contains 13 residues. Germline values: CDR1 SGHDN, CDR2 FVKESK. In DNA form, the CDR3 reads TGTGCCAGCAAAGCATTGGCCAACACTGAAGCTTTCTTT. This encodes CASKALANTEAFF.

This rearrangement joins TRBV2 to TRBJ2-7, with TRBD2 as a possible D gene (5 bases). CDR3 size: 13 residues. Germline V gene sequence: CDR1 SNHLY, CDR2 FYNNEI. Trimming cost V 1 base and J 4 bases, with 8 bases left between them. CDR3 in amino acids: CASSEDGSYEQYF. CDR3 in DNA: TGTGCCAGCAGTGAAGATGGGAGTTACGAGCAGTACTTC.

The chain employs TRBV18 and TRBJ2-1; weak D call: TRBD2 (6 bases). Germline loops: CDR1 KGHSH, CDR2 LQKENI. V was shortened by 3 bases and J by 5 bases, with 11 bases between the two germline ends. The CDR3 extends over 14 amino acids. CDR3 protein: CASSPAGYDNEQFF. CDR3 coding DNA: TGTGCCAGCTCACCGGCGGGGTACGACAATGAGCAGTTCTTC. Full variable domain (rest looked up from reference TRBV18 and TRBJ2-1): NAGVMQNPRHLVRRRGQEARLRCSPMKGHSHVYWYRQLPEEGLKFMVYLQKENIIDESGMPKERFSAEFPKEGPSILRIQQVVRGDSAAYFCASSPAGYDNEQFFGPGTRLTVL.

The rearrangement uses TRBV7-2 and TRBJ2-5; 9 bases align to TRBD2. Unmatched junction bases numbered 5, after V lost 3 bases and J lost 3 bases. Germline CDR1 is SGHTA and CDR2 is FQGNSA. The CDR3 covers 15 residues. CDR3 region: CASSFRTSEEETQYF. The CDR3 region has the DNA TGTGCCAGCAGCTTTCGGACTAGCGAAGAAGAGACCCAGTACTTC.

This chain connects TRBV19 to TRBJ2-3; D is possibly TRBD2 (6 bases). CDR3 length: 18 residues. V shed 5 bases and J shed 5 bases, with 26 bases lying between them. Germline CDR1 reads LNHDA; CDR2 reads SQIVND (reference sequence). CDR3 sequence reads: CASSRGPWGERVIDTQYF. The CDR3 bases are TGTGCCAGTAGTCGAGGACCCTGGGGAGAGCGGGTCATAGATACGCAGTATTTT.